This T cell receptor beta chain was sequenced for a study of graft-versus-host responses after intestinal transplantation. Study as a whole: Those transplanted obtained multivisceral, liver-intestinal, or isolated intestinal grafts.

This table comes from immunoSEQ multiplex PCR, and its TCRdb copy is limited to in-frame clones, with some not included. This table has fewer than 150,000 clones, around 94% appearing once. This CDR3 region has 14 residues. Trimming took off 3 bases at V and 4 bases at J, with 12 bases between the two ends. CDR1 is SGHVS and CDR2 is FQNEAQ in the germline V gene. This clone was observed a single time. Its target is not known. Sequencing used unstimulated CD4+ T cells sorted from spleen or lymph node cells, obtained before intestinal transplant. This chain uses TRBV7-8 with TRBJ1-2; D gene unclear. The TCR originated in a human donor who received an intestinal transplant. The CDR3 spells CASSFRAEAYGYTF. The CDR3 bases are TGTGCCAGCAGCTTCCGGGCCGAGGCCTATGGCTACACCTTC.